The 27 T cell receptor beta chains listed next were all sequenced from one sample in a study of blood T cell repertoires in COVID-19. Sequencing was performed with immunoSEQ multiplex PCR; in TCRdb, only in-frame clones are kept and a portion is missing. The sample holds some 64,000 clones; around 85% are singletons and the top ten take just over 20%. The sequencing input was peripheral blood. Every receptor here comes from an elderly woman with active or convalescent COVID-19.

This chain connects TRBV5-4 to TRBJ1-6; 7 bases align to TRBD1. The CDR3 covers 17 residues. The V segment lost 6 bases and the J segment 6 bases; nucleotides outside the gene matches: 15. Looked up from germline, CDR1 is SGHNT and CDR2 is YYREEE (reference sequence). The CDR3 region has the DNA TGTGCCAGCAACCAGGGGGGAAGGGGGGTTCGTAATTCACCCCTCCACTTT. As protein: CASNQGGRGVRNSPLHF.

The chain joins TRBV5-1 to TRBJ1-2; D remains ambiguous. V was clipped by 5 bases and J by 3 bases, with 11 bases between them. The length of the CDR3 is 13 residues. Germline lookup yields CDR1 SGHRS and CDR2 YFSETQ. CDR3 region: CASRRSLDYGYTF. DNA of the CDR3: TGCGCCAGCAGGCGGAGCTTGGACTATGGCTACACCTTC.

The chain is built from TRBV30 and TRBJ1-2, with a weak D call TRBD1 (6 bases). Trimming took 2 bases from V and 3 from J, leaving 13 bases between them. The CDR3 has 14 amino acids. Germline CDR1 and CDR2: GTSNPN and SVGIG (reference sequence). In DNA form, the CDR3 reads TGTGCCTGGAGTAGATATGACAGGTACTATGGCTACACCTTC. Protein: CAWSRYDRYYGYTF.

V usage is TRBV4-2 and J usage is TRBJ2-7; tentative D call: TRBD1 (5 bases). Germline V gene lookup returns CDR1 LGHNA and CDR2 YNFKEQ. The CDR3 runs to 15 residues. Trimming removed 1 base from V and 4 bases from J, with 14 bases in between. The CDR3 sequence: CASSQAQGPEYEQYF. In DNA form, the CDR3 reads TGTGCCAGCAGCCAAGCCCAGGGCCCAGAGTACGAGCAGTACTTC.

This chain uses TRBV18 with TRBJ1-1; D call uncertain. The CDR3 has 14 amino acids. V shed 3 bases and J shed 1 base, with 9 bases lying between them. Germline CDR1 is KGHSH and CDR2 is LQKENI. CDR3 bases: TGTGCCAGCTCACCTCAGGCCGCGAACACTGAAGCTTTCTTT. It encodes CASSPQAANTEAFF.

The chain uses TRBV11-3 and TRBJ1-3; 8 nucleotides agree with TRBD1. The germline V gene has CDR1 SGHNT and CDR2 YENEEA. Trimming removed 2 bases from V and 4 bases from J; junction bases left unmatched: 4. CDR3 length: 15 amino acids. This CDR3 is CASSLSGGIGNTIYF. The CDR3 DNA follows: TGTGCCAGCAGCTTATCAGGGGGCATCGGAAACACCATATATTTT.

The V gene is TRBV19, the J gene TRBJ2-3, with D possibly TRBD2 on 6 matching bases. Germline values: CDR1 LNHDA, CDR2 SQIVND (reference sequence). The CDR3 is made up of 16 amino acids. Trimming left V 4 bases short and J 2 bases short, with 16 bases between. This chain's CDR3 is CASSTIQTGVTDTQYF. The CDR3 DNA sequence: TGTGCCAGTAGTACAATACAGACGGGAGTCACAGATACGCAGTATTTT.

The rearrangement uses TRBV19 and TRBJ1-1, with 7 bases identical to TRBD1. Germline CDR1 reads LNHDA; CDR2 reads SQIVND (reference sequence). J lost 0 bases, V lost 6 bases, and 13 bases had no gene match. The CDR3 is made up of 17 amino acids. In DNA form, the CDR3 reads TGTGCCAGTAGCTCTCCCGGGACAGTACTCATGAACACTGAAGCTTTCTTT. Protein sequence: CASSSPGTVLMNTEAFF.

The CDR3: CASSPETPGRGGLGGWTGELFF. CDR3 nucleotide sequence: TGTGCCAGCAGCCCCGAAACTCCGGGGCGGGGGGGCCTCGGTGGGTGGACCGGGGAGCTGTTTTTT. The chain links TRBV7-8 to TRBJ2-2; TRBD2 matches at 9 bases. Germline V gives CDR1 SGHVS, CDR2 FQNEAQ. The length of the CDR3 is 22 residues. Trimming removed 5 bases from V and 5 bases from J; junction bases left unmatched: 27.

The chain couples TRBV11-2 to TRBJ1-1, with D perhaps matching TRBD1 (6 bases). The V gene lost 5 bases and the J gene lost 4 bases, with 14 bases spanning the gap. Germline CDR1 is SGHAT and CDR2 is FQNNGV. The CDR3 is 14 amino acids. The CDR3 here is CASSATQGITEAFF. The CDR3 DNA reads TGTGCCAGCAGCGCCACACAGGGAATCACTGAAGCTTTCTTT.

The gene calls are TRBV5-6 and TRBJ1-1; D possibly corresponds to TRBD1 (6 bases). The germline V and J ends were trimmed by 6 bases and 5 bases, with 23 bases remaining between them. This CDR3 contains 16 residues. Germline lookup yields CDR1 SGHDT and CDR2 YYEEEE. CDR3 amino acids: CASTLLGSGTGTEAFF. The CDR3 bases are TGTGCCAGCACCCTCCTAGGGTCTGGCACAGGGACTGAAGCTTTCTTT.

The V and J genes are TRBV18 and TRBJ2-3; 11 bases are shared with TRBD2. This CDR3 spans 15 amino acids. CDR1 is KGHSH, CDR2 LQKENI, per germline. V gave up 3 bases and J gave up 3 bases; unmatched junction bases: 2. In nucleotides, the CDR3 is TGTGCCAGCTCACCTAGCGGGGGGGCGACAGATACGCAGTATTTT. Translation: CASSPSGGATDTQYF.

This clone was counted a single time. The J gene is TRBJ1-1, the V gene TRBV6-5; 7 positions agree with TRBD1. The CDR3 loop spans 15 amino acids. V trimming: 4 bases; J trimming: 5 bases; junction bases outside the gene matches: 10. Per the germline V gene, CDR1 is MNHEY and CDR2 is SVGAGI. CDR3 protein: CASSSTTGWWTEAFF. The CDR3, as DNA: TGTGCCAGCAGTTCTACGACAGGGTGGTGGACTGAAGCTTTCTTT.

This clone appeared once. The rearrangement uses TRBV6-5 and TRBJ1-6; 8 positions match TRBD1. The CDR3 has 15 amino acids. V shed 2 bases and J 9 bases; nucleotides not matched to a gene: 6. Germline CDR1 and CDR2: MNHEY and SVGAGI. CDR3 amino acids: CASSYKQGVSSPLHF. CDR3 coding DNA: TGTGCCAGCAGTTACAAACAGGGGGTCAGTTCACCCCTCCACTTT.

V usage is TRBV10-1 and J usage is TRBJ1-1; TRBD1 might be the D (6 bases). Germline values: CDR1 WNHNN, CDR2 SYGVQD (reference sequence). Trimming left V 8 bases short and J 3 bases short, with 13 bases between. This CDR3 is 13 amino acids long. CDR3 nucleotides: TGCGCCAGCTCACAGGGCTTGGACACTGAAGCTTTCTTT. It translates to CASSQGLDTEAFF.

The rearrangement joins TRBV7-9 to TRBJ1-3, with 7 bases lining up with TRBD1. Germline CDR1 SEHNR, CDR2 FQNEAQ (reference sequence). The CDR3 has 16 residues. J lost 0 bases, V lost 4 bases, and 6 bases had no gene match. The DNA for the CDR3 is TGTGCCAGCAGCTACCGACAGGGTGCCTCTGGAAACACCATATATTTT. Amino acid sequence: CASSYRQGASGNTIYF.

V and J are TRBV5-1 and TRBJ2-5, with D possibly TRBD1 on 6 matching bases. V lost 1 base, J lost 2 bases, and 12 bases lay in between. Germline CDR1 SGHRS, CDR2 YFSETQ. There are 15 residues in the CDR3. CDR3 sequence (DNA): TGCGCCAGCAGCTTGTTGACAGGTGGACAAGAGACCCAGTACTTC. It codes for CASSLLTGGQETQYF.

V gene TRBV5-8 combines with J gene TRBJ1-1, with D possibly TRBD1 on 6 matching bases. V lost 4 bases to trimming and J lost 1 base, with 14 bases between them. Per germline, CDR1 SGHTS and CDR2 YDEGEE. The CDR3 runs 15 residues. The DNA for the CDR3 is TGTGCCAGCAGCAAACCGGGACAACCGAACACTGAAGCTTTCTTT. Translating gives CASSKPGQPNTEAFF. Full variable domain (missing parts from reference TRBV5-8 and TRBJ1-1): EAGVTQSPTHLIKTRGQQATLRCSPISGHTSVYWYQQALGLGLQFLLWYDEGEERNRGNFPPRFSGRQFPNYSSELNVNALELEDSALYLCASSKPGQPNTEAFFGQGTRLTVV.

The chain uses TRBV21-1 and TRBJ1-3; the table gives TRBD1 as D, unverified against the DNA. TRBV21-1 is assigned pseudogene status. This CDR3 is built from 16 residues. For the CDR3, the DNA is TGTGCCAGCAGCAAACTGGGCAGAGACTCTGGAAACACCATATATTTT. Translation: CASSKLGRDSGNTIYF.

The chain couples TRBV5-1 to TRBJ1-2, with TRBD1 matching over 7 bases. Germline V gene data show CDR1 as SGHRS and CDR2 as YFSETQ. Trimming took 3 bases from V and 5 from J; bases not matched to a gene: 10. The CDR3 runs 15 residues. In nucleotides, the CDR3 is TGCGCCAGCAGCTCCGGACAGGTGGATACGTATGGCTACACCTTC. Encoded protein: CASSSGQVDTYGYTF.

The chain is built from TRBV5-1 and TRBJ2-7, with D possibly TRBD2 on 5 matching bases. The CDR3 spans 14 residues. The germline V and J ends were trimmed by 2 bases and 0 bases, with 9 bases remaining between them. Per the germline V gene, CDR1 is SGHRS and CDR2 is YFSETQ. The CDR3, as DNA: TGCGCCAGCAGCTTTAGCGTATCCTCCTACGAGCAGTACTTC. Its protein product is CASSFSVSSYEQYF.

The chain joins TRBV2 to TRBJ1-2; D remains unclear. The germline V gene encodes CDR1 SNHLY and CDR2 FYNNEI. The V gene lost 6 bases and the J gene lost 7 bases, with 12 bases spanning the gap. This CDR3 spans 12 amino acids. CDR3 nucleotide sequence: TGTGCCAGCAGGGTCGACTTGGGTGGCTACACCTTC. It yields the protein CASRVDLGGYTF.

V and J are TRBV12-3 or TRBV12-4 and TRBJ1-1; no definite D call. The CDR3 consists of 13 residues. Trimming removed 5 bases from V and 1 base from J, with 8 bases in between. CDR3 DNA: TGTGCCAGCAGTCCCCGGGAGAACACTGAAGCTTTCTTT. This encodes CASSPRENTEAFF.

The chain recombines TRBV5-1 with TRBJ1-1; 9 nucleotides agree with TRBD1. From germline, CDR1 is SGHRS and CDR2 YFSETQ. The CDR3 length is 15 residues. V lost 0 bases and J lost 3; bases outside the gene matches: 3. CDR3 in amino acids: CASSLGDRDDTEAFF. Written as DNA, the CDR3 is TGCGCCAGCAGCTTGGGGGACAGGGATGACACTGAAGCTTTCTTT.

This chain joins TRBV10-3 and TRBJ1-2; 7 bases align to TRBD1. This CDR3 has 13 residues. Germline CDR1 ENHRY, CDR2 SYGVKD. Trimming took 7 bases from V and 6 from J; bases not matched to a gene: 8. The chain's CDR3 is CAITQTGTHGYTF. The CDR3 region has the DNA TGTGCCATCACACAGACAGGGACCCATGGCTACACCTTC.

The CDR3: CASSPLGTGSQETQYF. Written as DNA, the CDR3 is TGTGCCAGCAGCCCCCTTGGGACAGGGAGCCAAGAGACCCAGTACTTC. The rearrangement links TRBV21-1 to TRBJ2-5; TRBD1 is taken as the D call from the table, unchecked against the DNA. TRBV21-1 is a listed pseudogene. The length of the CDR3 is 16 residues.

The chain links TRBV30 to TRBJ2-2; D not resolved. Trimming shortened V by 0 bases and J by 2 bases, and 7 bases separated the two germline ends. This CDR3 comprises 14 residues. In germline, CDR1 is GTSNPN, CDR2 SVGIG (reference sequence). Written as DNA, the CDR3 is TGTGCCTGGAGTGTATGGCCTAACACCGGGGAGCTGTTTTTT. Translated: CAWSVWPNTGELFF.